This TCR beta chain was obtained from a study of blood T cells in healthy people across ages. Sample-barcoded 5' priming and a J-beta primer mix drove a second PCR of 7 to 11 cycles. TCRdb called the 5' RACE reads again in MiXCR, with one record for every CDR3 protein. The data show some 670,000 distinct CDR3 sequences, around 50% seen once. The CDR3 loop spans 15 amino acids. CDR1 LGHNA and CDR2 YSLEER come from the germline V gene. Trimming cost V 1 base and J 5 bases; bases outside gene matches: 5. This sequence originates from an elderly woman in good health. Input material: blood. The chain couples TRBV4-3 to TRBJ2-5, with 9 nucleotides matching TRBD1. The CDR3 DNA is TGCGCCAGCAGCCAAGTTTGGACAGGGGAGGAGACCCAGTACTTC. It yields the protein CASSQVWTGEETQYF.